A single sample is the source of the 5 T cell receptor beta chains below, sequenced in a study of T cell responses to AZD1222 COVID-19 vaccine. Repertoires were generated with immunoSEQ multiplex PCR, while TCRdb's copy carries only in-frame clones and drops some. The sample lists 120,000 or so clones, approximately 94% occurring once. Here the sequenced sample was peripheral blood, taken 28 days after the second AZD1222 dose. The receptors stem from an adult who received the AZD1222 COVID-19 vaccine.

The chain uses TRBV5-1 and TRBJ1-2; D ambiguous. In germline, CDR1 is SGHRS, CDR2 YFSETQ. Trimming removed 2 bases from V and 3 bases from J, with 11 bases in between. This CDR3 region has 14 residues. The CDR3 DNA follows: TGCGCCAGCAGCTTTTACCTTGGGGACTATGGCTACACCTTC. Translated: CASSFYLGDYGYTF.

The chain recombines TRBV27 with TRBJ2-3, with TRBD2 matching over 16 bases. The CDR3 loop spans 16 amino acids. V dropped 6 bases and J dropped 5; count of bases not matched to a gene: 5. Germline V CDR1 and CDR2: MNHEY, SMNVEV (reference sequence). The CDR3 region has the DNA TGTGCCAGCAGCCCGGGACTAGCGGGAGGGGGAGATACGCAGTATTTT. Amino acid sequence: CASSPGLAGGGDTQYF.

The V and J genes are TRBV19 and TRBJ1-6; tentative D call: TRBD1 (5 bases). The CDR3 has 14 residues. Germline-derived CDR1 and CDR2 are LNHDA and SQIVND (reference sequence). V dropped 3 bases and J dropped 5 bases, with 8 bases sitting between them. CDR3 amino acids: CASSIVTDNSPLHF. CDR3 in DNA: TGTGCCAGTAGTATCGTGACAGATAATTCACCCCTCCACTTT. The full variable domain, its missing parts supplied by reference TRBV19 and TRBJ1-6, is DGGITQSPKYLFRKEGQNVTLSCEQNLNHDAMYWYRQDPGQGLRLIYYSQIVNDFQKGDIAEGYSVSREKKESFPLTVTSAQKNPTAFYLCASSIVTDNSPLHFGNGTRLTVT.

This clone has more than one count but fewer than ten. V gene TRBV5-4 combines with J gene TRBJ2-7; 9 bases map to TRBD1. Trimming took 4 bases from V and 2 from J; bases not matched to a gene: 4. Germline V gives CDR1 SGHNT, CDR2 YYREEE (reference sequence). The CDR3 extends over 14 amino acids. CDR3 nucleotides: TGTGCCAGCAGCGACCGACAGGGGGCCTACGAGCAGTACTTC. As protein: CASSDRQGAYEQYF. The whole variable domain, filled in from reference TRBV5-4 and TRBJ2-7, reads ETGVTQSPTHLIKTRGQQVTLRCSSQSGHNTVSWYQQALGQGPQFIFQYYREEENGRGNFPPRFSGLQFPNYSSELNVNALELDDSALYLCASSDRQGAYEQYFGPGTRLTVT.

In DNA, the CDR3 is TGTGCCAGCAGCTTAAACAGCGCCTACGAGCAGTACTTC. Translated, it gives CASSLNSAYEQYF. The chain carries TRBV7-9 and TRBJ2-7; no clear D gene. This CDR3 region has 13 residues. Germline CDR1 is SEHNR and CDR2 is FQNEAQ (reference sequence). V lost 2 bases and J 2 bases, leaving 7 bases between the germline ends.